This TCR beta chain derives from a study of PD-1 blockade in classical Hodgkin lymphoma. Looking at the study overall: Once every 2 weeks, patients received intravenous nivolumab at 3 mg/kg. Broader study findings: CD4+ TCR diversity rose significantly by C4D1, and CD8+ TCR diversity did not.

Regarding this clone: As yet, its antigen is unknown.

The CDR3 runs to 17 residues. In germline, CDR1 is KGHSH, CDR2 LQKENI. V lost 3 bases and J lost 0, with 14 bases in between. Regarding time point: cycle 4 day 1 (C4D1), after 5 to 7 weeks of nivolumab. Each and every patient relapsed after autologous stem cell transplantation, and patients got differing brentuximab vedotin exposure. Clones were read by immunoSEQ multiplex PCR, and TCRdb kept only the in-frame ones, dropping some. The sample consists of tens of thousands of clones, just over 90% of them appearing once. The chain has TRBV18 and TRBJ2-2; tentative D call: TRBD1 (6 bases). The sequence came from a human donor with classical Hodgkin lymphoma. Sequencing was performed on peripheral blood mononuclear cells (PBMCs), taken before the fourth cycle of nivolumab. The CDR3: CASSPTSTGSNTGELFF. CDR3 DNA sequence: TGTGCCAGCTCACCTACCTCGACAGGATCGAACACCGGGGAGCTGTTTTTT.